The 21 T cell receptor beta chains below were found in one sample sequenced in a study of tumor and adjacent non-tumor tissue in lung cancer. RNA was extracted from bulk tissue without any cell sorting. More than 3 cm separated this lung sample from the edge of the tumor. A modified ARM-PCR protocol with three rounds of nested PCR amplified TCRbeta. Using its own MiXCR run on the multiplex PCR reads, TCRdb lists one record per CDR3 protein. The data hold under 95,000 distinct CDR3 sequences, with approximately 80% observed a single time. Sequenced input: distant non-tumor lung tissue. The receptors here all came from a man in his fifties or sixties with non-small cell lung cancer.

With respect to this clonotype: Since no conserved phenylalanine or tryptophan closes the CDR3, a read error is the likely cause. This chain uses TRBV20-1 with TRBJ2-5; 14 nucleotides line up with TRBD2. The length of the CDR3 is 17 residues. Per the germline V gene, CDR1 is DFQATT and CDR2 is SNEGSKA (reference sequence). CDR3 loop: CSVRDRETSGGALPQYI. The CDR3 bases are TGCAGTGTTAGAGATCGGGAGACTAGCGGGGGGGCGCTTCCCCAGTACATC.

Points on this clonotype: At one end, the junction sequence differs from germline, possibly due to a read error. The V and J genes are TRBV6-5 and TRBJ1-1; 7 bases map to TRBD1. The length of the CDR3 is 14 residues. Germline loops: CDR1 MNHEY, CDR2 SVGAGI. The CDR3 bases are TGCACCACCCACAGGGGCCCAAAAACCTCTGAAGCTTTCTTT. This gives the protein CTTHRGPKTSEAFF.

With regard to this clonotype: The junction and the germline gene differ at one end; a read error may be behind it. The genes are TRBV29-1 and TRBJ2-7; perhaps TRBD1 as D (6 bases). Germline V gene lookup returns CDR1 SQVTM and CDR2 ANQGSEA. This CDR3 region has 13 residues. In DNA, the CDR3 is TGTAGCCTTGGCAGGGGTCAGTCCTACGAGCAGTACTTC. It specifies CSLGRGQSYEQYF.

The V and J genes are TRBV6-5 and TRBJ2-3; D not resolved. This CDR3 has 13 residues. In germline, CDR1 is MNHEY, CDR2 SVGAGI. V dropped 4 bases and J dropped 5 bases, with 10 bases sitting between them. CDR3 in amino acids: CASSSTWRDTQYF. CDR3 DNA: TGTGCCAGCAGTTCAACATGGAGAGATACGCAGTATTTT.

Comments on this clonotype: Germline and junction disagree at one end, which may indicate a read error. V usage is TRBV20-1 and J usage is TRBJ2-7, with 7 bases lining up with TRBD2. The CDR3 has 15 amino acids. Germline V gene lookup returns CDR1 DFQATT and CDR2 SNEGSKA (reference sequence). The CDR3 region has the DNA TGCAGCGTTATTCTGACAGTCGGGGGGAACTACGAACAGTACTTC. Protein: CSVILTVGGNYEQYF.

Comments on this clonotype: Because it lacks the conserved phenylalanine or tryptophan at the end, this CDR3 is likely a read error. The genes are TRBV6-2 or TRBV6-3 and TRBJ1-1; unclear D gene. Looked up from germline, CDR1 is MNHEY and CDR2 is SVGEGT. CDR3 size: 14 residues. CDR3 region: CATSYPYGNIEAFS. CDR3 coding DNA: TGTGCCACCAGTTACCCCTACGGGAACATTGAAGCTTTCTCT.

This clonotype was detected a few times. Being one base from a much bigger clone, this may be a read error. The chain is built from TRBV6-6 and TRBJ2-1, with no clear D. The germline gives CDR1 MNHNY, CDR2 SVGAGI (reference sequence). This CDR3 spans 11 amino acids. The CDR3 DNA follows: TGTGTCAGCAGTTACCAGAATGAGCAGTTCTTC. Protein: CVSSYQNEQFF.

This rearrangement joins TRBV20-1 to TRBJ2-7; D remains ambiguous. This CDR3 has 12 residues. CDR1 DFQATT and CDR2 SNEGSKA come from the germline V gene (reference sequence). CDR3 region: CIASAITYEQYF. CDR3 nucleotide sequence: TGCATCGCTAGTGCGATCACCTACGAGCAGTACTTC.

As regards this clonotype: A much larger clone differs from this one at a single base, so this may be a read error. The rearrangement uses TRBV6-2 or TRBV6-3 and TRBJ2-1; 9 bases are shared with TRBD2. Germline V gene data show CDR1 as MNHEY and CDR2 as SVGEGT. With 9 bases clipped from V and 4 bases from J, the junction kept 10 bases outside the gene matches. This CDR3 is 15 amino acids long. CDR3: CASWTSVRSYNEQFF. The CDR3 DNA reads TGTGCCAGTTGGACTAGCGTGAGGTCTTACAATGAGCAGTTCTTC.

The chain couples TRBV20-1 to TRBJ1-5, with D unresolved. V gave up 6 bases and J gave up 11 bases, with 26 bases separating them. The CDR3 is 15 residues long. Germline V gene data show CDR1 as DFQATT and CDR2 as SNEGSKA (reference sequence). This chain's CDR3 is CSALRVAEVIKAQHF. The CDR3 DNA is TGCAGTGCGCTCAGAGTGGCGGAGGTCATTAAGGCCCAGCATTTT.

This clonotype was counted between two and nine times. Sequence at one end of the junction differs from germline and may be a read error. The gene calls are TRBV11-2 and TRBJ2-7, with D maybe TRBD1 (6 bases). The CDR3 is made up of 17 amino acids. CDR1 is SGHAT and CDR2 is FQNNGV in the germline V gene. CDR3 DNA sequence: TGTGCCACCAGCTTAGCAAACAGGGCGAGGGGCATTTACGAGGAGTACTTC. Protein sequence: CATSLANRARGIYEEYF.

CDR3 loop: CASGGDYLQETQYF. For the CDR3, the DNA is TGTGCCAGTGGAGGGGACTACCTCCAAGAGACCCAGTACTTC. The chain has TRBV5-4 and TRBJ2-5; 7 nucleotides align to TRBD2. Germline V CDR1 and CDR2: SGHNT, YYREEE (reference sequence). The V gene end was trimmed by 8 bases and the J gene end by 1 base; junction bases not matched to a gene: 8. The length of the CDR3 is 14 residues.

Notes on this clonotype: One end of the junction varies from germline; a read error may be responsible. The V call is TRBV4-1, the J call TRBJ1-1, with D unresolved. Germline CDR1 and CDR2: MGHRA and YSYEKL. The CDR3 contains 12 residues. CDR3 in amino acids: CASSQEVEEALF. The CDR3 DNA sequence: TGCGCCAGCAGCCAAGAAGTCGAGGAGGCTCTCTTT.

The chain uses TRBV10-3 and TRBJ2-7; D might be TRBD1 (6 bases). Germline CDR1 reads ENHRY; CDR2 reads SYGVKD. The V end lost 2 bases, the J end lost 3 bases, and 17 bases lay between the germline ends. CDR3 length: 16 residues. For the CDR3, the DNA is TGTGCCATCAGTGAGGGCCTAGCAGGGGATTACTACGAGCAGTACTTC. Encoded protein: CAISEGLAGDYYEQYF.

In regard to this clonotype: A junction boundary mismatches the germline segment, possibly from a read error. The CDR3 is CASKPRGTGTNVLTF. The CDR3 coding sequence is TGTGCCAGCAAGCCCCGGGGAACTGGGACCAACGTCCTGACTTTC. V and J are TRBV12-3 or TRBV12-4 and TRBJ2-6, with D perhaps TRBD2 (5 bases). The CDR3 totals 15 residues.

This clonotype has only one observation. As the CDR3 is not closed by the conserved phenylalanine or tryptophan, this likely results from a read error. J is TRBJ2-5 and V is TRBV6-2 or TRBV6-3; tentatively, D is TRBD1 (6 bases). Per germline, CDR1 MNHEY and CDR2 SVGEGT. V lost 3 bases and J lost 3, with 20 bases in between. The CDR3 is 17 residues long. The CDR3 loop reads CASSYRVGGAGEETQYS. In DNA form, the CDR3 reads TGTGCCAGCAGTTATAGGGTAGGGGGAGCAGGGGAAGAGACCCAGTACTCC.

Worth noting for this clonotype: The CDR3 does not close with the conserved phenylalanine or tryptophan, likely indicating a read error. The DNA is omitted, as the CDR3 cannot be located on it reliably, and the CDR3 follows TCRdb's listing. J is TRBJ2-2 and V is TRBV12-3 or TRBV12-4; the table gives TRBD1 as D, unverified against the DNA. The CDR3 extends over 15 residues, inclusive of both ends. The CDR3 reads CASSGGQVNTGELFI.

This clonotype has just a few counts. This rearrangement joins TRBV5-8 to TRBJ1-5, with 7 bases fitting TRBD1. Germline-derived CDR1 and CDR2 are SGHTS and YDEGEE. The V and J ends lost 4 bases and 1 base, in that order; junction bases with no gene match: 5. The CDR3 length is 15 residues. CDR3 in DNA: TGTGCCAGCAGCAAGGGACAGACCAGCAATCAGCCCCAGCATTTT. It yields the protein CASSKGQTSNQPQHF.

A remark on this clonotype: The germline gene is not matched at one end of the junction; a read error may be the cause. V gene TRBV20-1 combines with J gene TRBJ1-5; D may be TRBD1 (5 bases). CDR1 and CDR2 from the germline V gene are DFQATT and SNEGSKA (reference sequence). The CDR3 has 15 residues. The CDR3 spells CSTREGGTGGQPQHF. CDR3 nucleotides: TGCAGTACTAGGGAAGGAGGGACGGGAGGTCAGCCCCAGCATTTT.

As regards this clonotype: An end of the junction differs from the germline gene, which may be a read error. The chain links TRBV12-3 or TRBV12-4 to TRBJ1-5; no clear D. The CDR3 contains 13 residues. The CDR3: CAGSLLKDQPQHF. Here the CDR3 DNA reads TGTGCCGGCAGTTTATTGAAGGACCAGCCCCAGCATTTT.

The J gene is TRBJ2-1, the V gene TRBV7-9, with a tentative D call TRBD2 (5 bases). CDR1 and CDR2 (germline): SEHNR, FQNEAQ (reference sequence). The V end was cut by 4 bases, the J end by 6 bases, with 16 bases between. The CDR3 totals 15 residues. The CDR3 coding sequence is TGTGCCAGCAGCTCCCGGGGTGGGATGAGCAATGAGCAGTTCTTC. Translated, it gives CASSSRGGMSNEQFF. Looking up the rest from reference TRBV7-9 and TRBJ2-1 gives the full variable domain: DTGVSQNPRHKITKRGQNVTFRCDPISEHNRLYWYRQTLGQGPEFLTYFQNEAQLEKSRLLSDRFSAERPKGSFSTLEIQRTEQGDSAMYLCASSSRGGMSNEQFFGPGTRLTVL.